These 28 T cell receptor beta chains were all obtained from the same sample, sequenced in a study of regulatory T cells in long-lasting Graves disease. Sequencing libraries for TCR beta were prepared with iRepertoire HTBI primers and Arm-PCR of CDR3 regions. From the multiplex PCR reads, TCRdb called clonotypes with MiXCR, one entry per CDR3 protein. The table lists 410,000 or so distinct CDR3 sequences, approximately 15% of them singletons, with over 15% in the top ten. As for time point: newly diagnosed GD, antithyroid drugs for less than 3 months. PBMC RNA was the source of the TCR library. The sample was also reused in another study, on T cells in Graves' hyperthyroidism and ophthalmopathy.

The source was peripheral blood mononuclear cells (PBMCs), collected at new diagnosis, from a patient treated with antithyroid drugs. These receptors all stem from a woman aged 25 to 39 with Graves disease.

This clonotype was detected many times. V is TRBV6-1 and J is TRBJ2-1; 7 bases align to TRBD2. Germline CDR1 and CDR2: MNHNS and SASEGT. The CDR3 loop spans 14 amino acids. V gave up 8 bases and J gave up 4 bases; unmatched junction bases: 8. The CDR3 sequence is CASSLLALYNEQFF. The CDR3, as DNA: TGTGCCAGCTCACTACTAGCGTTATACAATGAGCAGTTCTTC.

This clonotype appeared a few times. The genes are TRBV24-1 and TRBJ2-1; TRBD2 is a possible D gene (5 bases). The CDR3 length is 12 residues. Trimming took 6 bases from V and 9 from J, leaving 11 bases between them. Germline V gives CDR1 KGHDR, CDR2 SFDVKD. The CDR3 protein is CATSLGAGEQFF. The CDR3 DNA is TGTGCCACCAGTCTAGGCGCGGGTGAGCAGTTCTTC.

Notes on this clonotype: This sequence may be a read error, since a much larger clone differs from it by one base. It is likely a read error, because the conserved phenylalanine at the end of the CDR3 is missing. The chain combines TRBV28 with TRBJ2-7; D is ambiguous. Trimming took off 4 bases at V and 9 bases at J, with 10 bases between the two ends. CDR3 size: 11 residues. The germline V gene has CDR1 MDHEN and CDR2 SYDVKM. The CDR3 DNA reads as TGTGCCAGCAGTTCCCTGTGGGGGCAGTACCTC. It is translated as CASSSLWGQYL.

In this sample, this clonotype turned up a few times. The CDR3 sequence: CASSLNPTSLETQYF. The DNA of the CDR3 is TGTGCCAGCAGCTTAAACCCAACTAGTCTGGAGACCCAGTACTTC. V and J are TRBV7-3 and TRBJ2-5; TRBD2 might be the D (5 bases). The germline gives CDR1 SGHTA, CDR2 FQGTGA. The germline V and J ends were trimmed by 1 base and 5 bases, with 14 bases remaining between them. The CDR3 totals 15 residues.

The chain recombines TRBV12-3 or TRBV12-4 with TRBJ1-4, with unresolved D. V lost 2 bases, J lost 0 bases, and 22 bases lay in between. CDR3 size: 20 residues. For the CDR3, the DNA is TGTGCCAGCAGTTTATCCTATCGCAGGCAGGTAGACACAACTAATGAAAAACTGTTTTTT. Its protein product is CASSLSYRRQVDTTNEKLFF.

In its sample, this clonotype was seen many times. This sequence joins TRBV10-2 and TRBJ1-5, with a tentative D call TRBD1 (6 bases). Trimming left V 4 bases short and J 4 bases short, with 11 bases between. The CDR3 has 14 amino acids. The germline V gene encodes CDR1 WSHSY and CDR2 SAAADI. The CDR3: CASSAGEWNQPQHF. CDR3 nucleotide sequence: TGCGCCAGCAGTGCAGGGGAATGGAATCAGCCCCAGCATTTT.

This chain connects TRBV5-1 to TRBJ2-2; 7 positions match TRBD1. This CDR3 has 16 amino acids. The germline gives CDR1 SGHRS, CDR2 YFSETQ. V dropped 1 base and J dropped 3; count of bases not matched to a gene: 6. The CDR3 reads CASSLTRQGYTGELFF. As DNA, the CDR3 is TGCGCCAGCAGCTTGACGAGACAGGGCTACACCGGGGAGCTGTTTTTT.

This clonotype was seen a few times. This rearrangement joins TRBV4-1 to TRBJ2-3; perhaps TRBD2 as D (7 bases). CDR3 length: 13 amino acids. V dropped 5 bases and J dropped 8 bases, with 14 bases sitting between them. Germline CDR1 is MGHRA and CDR2 is YSYEKL. The CDR3 spells CASSTGGTSTQYF. CDR3 nucleotides: TGCGCCAGCAGCACCGGGGGGACAAGTACGCAGTATTTT.

In this sample, this clonotype turned up many times. The chain joins TRBV2 to TRBJ2-1; D remains unclear. Trimming stripped 4 bases from V and 6 bases from J, with 10 bases between. CDR3 length: 13 amino acids. CDR1 and CDR2 (germline): SNHLY, FYNNEI. Written as DNA, the CDR3 is TGTGCCAGCAGTGTTGGTAATTTCAATGAGCAGTTCTTC. Translation: CASSVGNFNEQFF. The full variable domain, rest sourced from reference TRBV2 and TRBJ2-1, is EPEVTQTPSHQVTQMGQEVILRCVPISNHLYFYWYRQILGQKVEFLVSFYNNEISEKSEIFDDQFSVERPDGSNFTLKIRSTKLEDSAMYFCASSVGNFNEQFFGPGTRLTVL.

This clonotype has ten or more counts. The chain links TRBV13 to TRBJ2-7, with D perhaps TRBD2 (7 bases). This CDR3 has 17 amino acids. Germline assignment: CDR1 PRHDT and CDR2 FYEKMQ (reference sequence). V lost 5 bases, J lost 2 bases, and 22 bases lay in between. CDR3 amino acids: CASSPGVGTTTAYEQYF. The CDR3, as DNA: TGTGCCAGCAGCCCAGGGGTGGGGACTACCACAGCCTACGAGCAGTACTTC.

The V and J genes are TRBV12-3 or TRBV12-4 and TRBJ1-1, with D uncertain. The CDR3 consists of 14 residues. V was trimmed by 4 bases and J by 3 bases, leaving 12 bases between them. The CDR3 protein is CASSYGGSYTEAFF. The DNA of the CDR3 is TGTGCCAGCAGTTATGGCGGCAGTTACACTGAAGCTTTCTTT.

In its sample, this clonotype was seen many times. The CDR3 region has the DNA TGTGCCAGCAGCATTCCCGGGACAGGGGGCACTGAAGCTTTCTTT. Protein sequence: CASSIPGTGGTEAFF. The chain is built from TRBV7-9 and TRBJ1-1, with TRBD1 matching over 11 bases. This CDR3 region has 15 residues. Trimming cost V 5 bases and J 4 bases; bases outside gene matches: 6. Per germline, CDR1 SEHNR and CDR2 FQNEAQ (reference sequence). The variable domain in full, completed from reference TRBV7-9 and TRBJ1-1, reads DTGVSQNPRHKITKRGQNVTFRCDPISEHNRLYWYRQTLGQGPEFLTYFQNEAQLEKSRLLSDRFSAERPKGSFSTLEIQRTEQGDSAMYLCASSIPGTGGTEAFFGQGTRLTVV.

This clonotype was found a few times. The rearrangement links TRBV19 to TRBJ1-5; no reliable D call. Trimming took off 0 bases at V and 3 bases at J, with 12 bases between the two ends. Per germline, CDR1 LNHDA and CDR2 SQIVND (reference sequence). This CDR3 contains 16 residues. CDR3 coding DNA: TGTGCCAGTAGTATAGAAGAGGGTAGGGTCAATCAGCCCCAGCATTTT. This gives the protein CASSIEEGRVNQPQHF.

This sequence joins TRBV4-1 and TRBJ2-7; 12 bases match TRBD2. This CDR3 is built from 16 residues. CDR1 and CDR2 from the germline V gene are MGHRA and YSYEKL. Unmatched junction bases numbered 7, after V lost 4 bases and J lost 3 bases. In DNA, the CDR3 is TGCGCCAGCAGCCTGAAAGGACTAGCGGGATTCTACGAGCAGTACTTC. Translated: CASSLKGLAGFYEQYF.

There are many counts of this clonotype. J is TRBJ2-7 and V is TRBV6-1, with D perhaps matching TRBD1 or TRBD2 (5 bases each). This CDR3 is 15 amino acids long. V was trimmed by 5 bases and J by 4 bases, leaving 18 bases between them. Germline CDR1 MNHNS, CDR2 SASEGT. The DNA of the CDR3 is TGTGCCAGCAGTCCACCCCCGGGTGGGGGTTACGAGCAGTACTTC. Translated: CASSPPPGGGYEQYF.

This clonotype was detected only a few times. V usage is TRBV19 and J usage is TRBJ2-1; TRBD2 agrees at 7 bases. Germline values: CDR1 LNHDA, CDR2 SQIVND (reference sequence). The CDR3 has 14 amino acids. V gave up 5 bases and J gave up 4 bases; unmatched junction bases: 5. The CDR3 DNA reads as TGTGCCAGTAGTTTCCTAGCGGAATACAATGAGCAGTTCTTC. Translating it yields CASSFLAEYNEQFF.

This clonotype was counted ten times or more. Written as DNA, the CDR3 is TGTGCCAGCAGCTACGAGTTGTCTAGCACAGATACGCAGTATTTT. Encoded protein: CASSYELSSTDTQYF. The chain joins TRBV28 to TRBJ2-3; no clear D gene. The CDR3 covers 15 residues. Germline CDR1 MDHEN, CDR2 SYDVKM. Trimming took 6 bases from V and 0 from J, leaving 13 bases between them.

In this sample, this clonotype turned up many times. This chain links TRBV10-3 with TRBJ2-2; 14 bases line up with TRBD2. This CDR3 spans 16 amino acids. Looked up from germline, CDR1 is ENHRY and CDR2 is SYGVKD. The V segment lost 9 bases and the J segment 2 bases; nucleotides outside the gene matches: 5. The CDR3 DNA reads TGTGCCATTGGACTAGCGGGAGGAGCTAACACCGGGGAGCTGTTTTTT. Its translation is CAIGLAGGANTGELFF.

For this clonotype: A read error may be the cause here, since a much bigger clone is one base away. The chain carries TRBV7-9 and TRBJ1-2; a possible D gene is TRBD1 (6 bases). Germline assignment: CDR1 SEHNR and CDR2 FQNEAQ (reference sequence). The CDR3 contains 15 residues. This CDR3 reads CASSVAGHSLGGCTF. The CDR3, as DNA: TGTGCCAGCAGCGTGGCGGGACACTCATTGGGAGGCTGCACCTTC.

With respect to this clonotype: At one of its ends the junction is not consistent with the germline gene, which may arise from a read error. The chain carries TRBV5-5 and TRBJ2-1, with 7 bases aligning to TRBD2. The germline V gene has CDR1 SGHKS and CDR2 YYEKEE (reference sequence). The CDR3 has 14 amino acids. The CDR3 here is CASNWEGAGREAFF. CDR3 DNA: TGCGCCAGCAATTGGGAGGGAGCTGGTCGGGAGGCGTTCTTC.

This clonotype was seen many times. The chain joins TRBV19 to TRBJ2-7; TRBD1 matches 10 bases. There are 15 residues in the CDR3. With V trimmed by 5 bases and J by 7 bases, 11 bases remained unmatched. CDR1 and CDR2 (germline): LNHDA, SQIVND (reference sequence). The CDR3 region has the DNA TGTGCCAGTAGTGCGCTGGGACAGGGGTATCAGGAGCAGTACTTC. This codes for CASSALGQGYQEQYF.

This clonotype showed up just a few times. V and J are TRBV13 and TRBJ1-3, with D possibly being TRBD1 (5 bases). V was shortened by 2 bases and J by 0 bases, with 14 bases between the two germline ends. The CDR3 extends over 17 amino acids. Germline CDR1 PRHDT, CDR2 FYEKMQ (reference sequence). This CDR3 is CASSLRKGTFSGNTIYF. Here the CDR3 DNA reads TGTGCCAGCAGCTTACGGAAAGGGACTTTCTCTGGAAACACCATATATTTT.

This clonotype appeared many times. This rearrangement joins TRBV6-2 or TRBV6-3 to TRBJ2-1; TRBD1 matches 9 bases. CDR1 and CDR2 from the germline V gene are MNHEY and SVGEGT. There are 17 residues in the CDR3. V trimming: 3 bases; J trimming: 7 bases; junction bases outside the gene matches: 13. In DNA, the CDR3 is TGTGCCAGCAGTTATTCCGGCGAGCGGACAGGGGAAAATGAGCAGTTCTTC. Amino acids: CASSYSGERTGENEQFF.

On this clonotype: A much larger clone lies one base from this, so it may be a read error. The rearrangement uses TRBV30 and TRBJ2-1; D remains unclear. CDR3 length: 15 residues. Deletions cut 0 bases from V and 10 bases from J, with 19 bases between. Germline V gene sequence: CDR1 GTSNPN, CDR2 SVGIG (reference sequence). CDR3 sequence (DNA): TGTGCCTGGAGTGTAGGCCGGACGAGCTCCTACGAGCAGTTCTTC. This gives the protein CAWSVGRTSSYEQFF. Combining the CDR3 with reference TRBV30 and TRBJ2-1 gives the whole variable domain SQTIHQWPATLVQPVGSPLSLECTVEGTSNPNLYWYRQAAGRGLQLLFYSVGIGQISSEVPQNLSASRPQDRQFILSSKKLLLSDSGFYLCAWSVGRTSSYEQFFGPGTRLTVL.

This clonotype was counted many times. The CDR3, as DNA: TGTGCCAGCAGTTACTCGGTTCATCTAGCGGGAGGGCGTACTGAGCAGTTCTTC. This codes for CASSYSVHLAGGRTEQFF. The rearrangement joins TRBV6-5 to TRBJ2-1, with 12 bases that match TRBD2. Unmatched junction bases numbered 12, after V lost 0 bases and J lost 9 bases. This CDR3 is 18 amino acids long. Germline V gene sequence: CDR1 MNHEY, CDR2 SVGAGI.

The chain employs TRBV6-2 or TRBV6-3 and TRBJ2-1; D may be TRBD2 (7 bases). The CDR3 has 12 residues. The germline CDR1 and CDR2 sequences are MNHEY and SVGEGT. Trimming left V 8 bases short and J 6 bases short, with 11 bases between. Written as DNA, the CDR3 is TGTGCCAGCTGGAGGGGGGGCAATGAGCAGTTCTTC. Its protein product is CASWRGGNEQFF.

This clonotype has a count of ten or more. V usage is TRBV29-1 and J usage is TRBJ2-5; D remains unclear. The V and J ends lost 1 base and 5 bases respectively, with 14 bases between them. CDR1 is SQVTM, CDR2 ANQGSEA, per germline. CDR3 length: 14 amino acids. The CDR3 DNA is TGCAGCGTTGAAGGGACCCCTTCAAGGGAGACCCAGTACTTC. Protein: CSVEGTPSRETQYF.

The sample holds many counts of this clonotype. The chain employs TRBV11-2 and TRBJ2-7; D is possibly TRBD2 (6 bases). The CDR3 runs to 16 residues. CDR1 and CDR2 (germline): SGHAT, FQNNGV. Trimming removed 4 bases from V and 0 bases from J, with 16 bases in between. The CDR3 DNA is TGTGCCAGCAGCTATAAGTGGGGGGATAGCTCCTACGAGCAGTACTTC. This translates into CASSYKWGDSSYEQYF.